The 10 T cell receptor beta chains in this list originate from one sample, sequenced in a study of blood T cell repertoires in COVID-19. This table comes from immunoSEQ multiplex PCR, and its TCRdb copy is limited to in-frame clones, with some not included. The table has hundreds of thousands of clones, 85% to 90% seen once. Sequenced: PBMCs or T cells enriched from blood (not recorded which). Every receptor here comes from a woman in her fifties or sixties who had recovered from COVID-19.

The rearrangement joins TRBV10-2 to TRBJ1-1, with 8 positions matching TRBD1. The V gene end was trimmed by 10 bases and the J gene end by 3 bases; junction bases not matched to a gene: 7. CDR3 length: 13 residues. Germline V CDR1 and CDR2: WSHSY, SAAADI. The DNA for the CDR3 is TGCGCCATCCAGGACAGGGCGTACACTGAAGCTTTCTTT. It codes for CAIQDRAYTEAFF.

The chain recombines TRBV23-1 with TRBJ2-7; a possible D gene is TRBD1 (6 bases). TRBV23-1 is flagged as an ORF with uncertain function. Trimming removed 5 bases at V and 2 bases at J, with 19 bases between. This CDR3 region has 16 residues. This CDR3 is CASSDPIGDKTYEQYF. Here the CDR3 DNA reads TGCGCCAGCAGTGACCCTATTGGGGACAAGACCTACGAGCAGTACTTC.

The J gene is TRBJ1-1, the V gene TRBV3-1 (or the pseudogene TRBV3-2); D is ambiguous. Deletions cut 4 bases from V and 0 bases from J, with 9 bases between. The CDR3 consists of 14 residues. In germline, CDR1 is LGHDT, CDR2 YNNKEL (reference sequence). The CDR3 nucleotides read TGTGCCAGCAGCCCGAACGCTATGAACACTGAAGCTTTCTTT. Protein product: CASSPNAMNTEAFF.

The rearrangement joins TRBV29-1 to TRBJ1-1, with unresolved D. This CDR3 is 11 amino acids long. V gave up 1 base and J gave up 9 bases, with 9 bases separating them. Germline loops: CDR1 SQVTM, CDR2 ANQGSEA. This CDR3 reads CSVEGPVKAFF. CDR3 nucleotides: TGCAGCGTTGAAGGTCCGGTAAAAGCTTTCTTT. The full variable domain, rest sourced from reference TRBV29-1 and TRBJ1-1, is SAVISQKPSRDICQRGTSLTIQCQVDSQVTMMFWYRQQPGQSLTLIATANQGSEATYESGFVIDKFPISRPNLTFSTLTVSNMSPEDSSIYLCSVEGPVKAFFGQGTRLTVV.

CDR3 in DNA: TGTGCCAGCAGCGGCAGGGGGGCTGGAAACACCATATATTTT. Amino acid sequence: CASSGRGAGNTIYF. The V call is TRBV9, the J call TRBJ1-3; TRBD1 agrees at 7 bases. The germline CDR1 and CDR2 sequences are SGDLS and YYNGEE. V lost 3 bases to trimming and J lost 2 bases; unmatched junction nucleotides: 2. The CDR3 runs to 14 residues.

This chain joins TRBV24-1 and TRBJ2-1, with TRBD2 matching over 8 bases. The V gene end was trimmed by 7 bases and the J gene end by 7 bases; junction bases not matched to a gene: 8. The germline gives CDR1 KGHDR, CDR2 SFDVKD. This CDR3 is 14 amino acids long. CDR3 DNA: TGTGCCACCAGGGCCGGGGGGGCCGAAAATGAGCAGTTCTTC. As protein: CATRAGGAENEQFF.

V and J are TRBV12-3 or TRBV12-4 and TRBJ2-1, with D perhaps matching TRBD1 (5 bases). The CDR3 is made up of 10 amino acids. Trimming took off 10 bases at V and 4 bases at J, with 5 bases between the two ends. As DNA, the CDR3 is TGTGCCAAGGGGTACAATGAGCAGTTCTTC. Protein: CAKGYNEQFF.

The CDR3 DNA reads as TGTGCCAGTAGTCCCGGGAGCTACAGGGGGGAGACCCAGTACTTC. It is translated as CASSPGSYRGETQYF. V gene TRBV19 combines with J gene TRBJ2-5; 8 bases are a match to TRBD1. The CDR3 is 15 residues long. Trimming at V came to 5 bases and at J to 5 bases, leaving 10 bases not matched to a gene. The V gene's germline CDR1 is LNHDA and CDR2 SQIVND (reference sequence). Complete variable domain (other parts from reference TRBV19 and TRBJ2-5): DGGITQSPKYLFRKEGQNVTLSCEQNLNHDAMYWYRQDPGQGLRLIYYSQIVNDFQKGDIAEGYSVSREKKESFPLTVTSAQKNPTAFYLCASSPGSYRGETQYFGPGTRLLVL.

This chain joins TRBV28 and TRBJ2-1; 7 positions agree with TRBD1. Germline CDR1 MDHEN, CDR2 SYDVKM. Trimming cost V 8 bases and J 8 bases; bases outside gene matches: 3. The CDR3 loop spans 11 amino acids. The CDR3 region is CASGQGDEQFF. The CDR3 coding sequence is TGTGCCAGCGGGCAGGGGGATGAGCAGTTCTTC.

CDR3 residues: CASSPPTGGGYNEQFF. CDR3 nucleotide sequence: TGTGCCAGCTCACCACCGACAGGGGGCGGCTACAATGAGCAGTTCTTC. This rearrangement joins TRBV18 to TRBJ2-1, with 10 bases identical to TRBD1. The V gene end was trimmed by 0 bases and the J gene end by 3 bases; junction bases not matched to a gene: 2. Germline-derived CDR1 and CDR2 are KGHSH and LQKENI. This CDR3 contains 16 residues. The variable domain in full, with the rest retrieved from reference TRBV18 and TRBJ2-1, is NAGVMQNPRHLVRRRGQEARLRCSPMKGHSHVYWYRQLPEEGLKFMVYLQKENIIDESGMPKERFSAEFPKEGPSILRIQQVVRGDSAAYFCASSPPTGGGYNEQFFGPGTRLTVL.